This TCR beta chain was retrieved from a study of graft-versus-host responses after intestinal transplantation. TCRdb keeps only in-frame clones here, not all; method: immunoSEQ multiplex PCR. The profile shows about 89,000 clones, around 90% of them singletons. Points on this clone: No antigen is known for it.

General study results and limits: Subjects displaying graft-donor T cell macrochimerism possessed elevated graft-versus-host to host-versus-graft clonal ratios inside allografts.

This TCR was sampled from a human donor who received an intestinal transplant. Sequencing was performed on unstimulated CD4+ T cells sorted from spleen or lymph node cells, taken before intestinal transplant.

The CDR3 reads CASSGQTGRGTEAFF. As DNA, the CDR3 is TGTGCCAGCAGCGGTCAGACAGGGAGAGGCACTGAAGCTTTCTTT. The chain couples TRBV9 to TRBJ1-1; 7 bases fit TRBD1. The CDR3 length is 15 residues. V shed 3 bases and J 4 bases; nucleotides not matched to a gene: 9. Germline V gives CDR1 SGDLS, CDR2 YYNGEE.